This TCR beta chain was sequenced in a study of blood T cell repertoires in COVID-19 (TCRdb year 2020). Regarding the complete study: The collaborator samples originated in the United States, Italy and Spain and spanned the acute and convalescent phases of COVID-19. The prospective study material was composed of cDNA or gDNA derived from T cells, B-cell-depleted T cells, or PBMCs. The dataset comprised deeply sampled blood TCRbeta repertoires from subjects exposed to, actively infected with, or recovered from COVID-19. The repertoires were released in a freely available public database intended as a resource for research on the immune response to SARS-CoV-2. The samples were drawn from the first 160 participants of the ongoing ImmuneRACE study and from more than 1,000 subjects provided by 6 global collaborators. Sample metadata almost always included a de-identified subject ID, COVID-19 status, age in years and sex. Where HLA class I and class II types were available, the types were taken from metadata supplied by the sample provider, not from assay-based typing. Broad study findings and their caveats: The quantity of clinical and demographic metadata differed by source and by participant and was supplied without curation.

This clone was observed once. Its binding antigen is unknown. Base quality data are lacking; no much larger clone is found one base away. Collaborating institutions collected whole blood in K2EDTA tubes following their own protocols. For TCRbeta analysis, collaborator samples were shipped as frozen whole blood, as isolated PBMCs, or as DNA extracted from either sample type. The immunoSEQ Assay, a bias-controlled multiplex PCR, was used to amplify TCRbeta CDR3 regions from genomic DNA. On the study's bioinformatics: Nucleated cell counts per sample were estimated from amplification of reference gene primers within the assay. To quantify the absolute abundance of each unique TCRbeta CDR3 rearrangement, sequence reads were collapsed and filtered. For each sample, productive Simpson clonality was calculated as the square root of Simpson's diversity index across productive rearrangements. The clones in this table, taken by TCRdb from immuneACCESS, are in-frame only. Not every clone is retained; where verified, under half of the shortfall comes from an unresolved V gene, and the cause of the rest is unknown. That table supplies the V and J calls and clone size; D and trimming were determined from the DNA. The sample table contains roughly 9,900 clones; only one count was recorded for around 81% of them. The ten largest clonotypes hold approximately 40% of the sample.

From cysteine to phenylalanine, the CDR3 is 13 amino acids long. This entry keeps only the CDR3 DNA: 39 bases, framed from base 1. The trim is 0 bases for V and 2 bases for J, with a gap of 5 bases between the germline ends. CDR1 and CDR2, looked up from the germline V gene (reference sequence), are GTSNPN and SVGIG. Here the chain combines TRBV30 and TRBJ1-5; the D gene cannot be resolved reliably. The receptor was isolated from a human donor in a cohort sampled during active COVID-19. The sample was peripheral blood. The CDR3 protein sequence reads: CAWSVSGNQPQHF. The DNA reads TGTGCCTGGAGTGTATCTGGCAATCAGCCCCAGCATTTT.